This T cell receptor (beta chain) was obtained from a study of read filtering for tumor transcriptome and immune sequencing. Molecular barcoded adaptors covering alpha/delta and beta/gamma chains were used on around 400 ng RNA. MiXCR was run by TCRdb on the reads, yielding one entry per CDR3 protein. The data contain some 41,000 distinct CDR3 sequences, 12% of them singletons. Trimming removed 3 bases from V and 6 bases from J, with 21 bases in between. The CDR3 totals 17 residues. The germline V gene encodes CDR1 MGHDK and CDR2 SYGVNS. This clonotype was counted at least ten times. J is TRBJ2-1 and V is TRBV25-1; tentatively, D is TRBD2 (7 bases). The source is a donor aged 40 or over with multiple myeloma. Sequencing was done on a sample of a population of CD138-negative cells sorted from bone marrow. The CDR3 DNA reads as TGTGCCAGCAGTGAGAGGGGGGGCCTGTCCGGGGGCAATGAGCAGTTCTTC. This sequence encodes CASSERGGLSGGNEQFF.